Listed here is a single TCR beta chain. The target of this receptor is not known. No base-level quality is on record; no much larger clone is a single base apart. The source of the sample is a study of T cells in Graves' hyperthyroidism and ophthalmopathy (dated by TCRdb to 2018 to 2020). Study-level background: Peripheral blood was sampled at the time of initial diagnosis, prior to any treatment. TCR V-J signatures able to tell the groups apart were searched for in a discovery cohort of 90 to 100 patients, of whom fewer than 45 had Graves' ophthalmopathy and about 60 had stable Graves' hyperthyroidism. Prospective prediction of ophthalmopathy was tested in an independent validation cohort of about 19 hyperthyroidism patients and 15 to 17 patients who later progressed to ophthalmopathy. The approximately 90 discovery patients were randomly split 7:3 into training and test sets. In more than five Graves' hyperthyroidism patients, the study also compared T-cell repertoires from thyroid tissue with T-cell repertoires from blood. After blood sampling, hyperthyroidism patients were treated with methimazole at a starting dose of 30 mg daily, and ophthalmopathy patients were treated with high-dose intravenous methylprednisolone. TCR Vbeta CDR3 sequencing of roughly 140 peripheral blood samples (over 40 ophthalmopathy, 70 to 85 hyperthyroidism and roughly 17 progressor patients) is reported in the paper.

Results and caveats for the whole study, not just this receptor: A model built on a 13 V-J signature distinguished ophthalmopathy from stable hyperthyroidism, reaching around 90% sensitivity and under 84% specificity in cross-validation and 80%/75% in testing. In validation, progression to ophthalmopathy was predicted by the model with 70% to 71% sensitivity and 72.22% specificity, a median of about 6.8 months before onset. No statistical method was used to fix the sample size in advance, and group allocation was not hidden from the investigators. Most expanded thyroid clonotypes (frequency above 0.001) were also detected in blood, suggesting blood repertoires may reflect thyroid immune responses.

Ophthalmopathy patients had moderately to severely active disease, Clinical Activity Score of at least 3, NOSPECS grade of at least 4, and duration under 3 months. Any patient with an uncontrolled infection, another autoimmune disease, pregnancy or lactation was excluded. Diagnoses relied on clinical symptoms, serum thyroxine and TRAb, thyroid ultrasound and orbital computed tomography. PBMCs were isolated from 8 to 10 ml of fresh peripheral blood by Ficoll-Paque density gradient centrifugation. Trizol reagent was used to extract total RNA, and RNA quality was then checked on an Agilent 2100 Bioanalyzer. TCR beta CDR3 regions were amplified from RNA transcripts. A first-round RT-PCR of the TCR CDR3 used the HTBI primer set with the Qiagen OneStep RT-PCR kit. The libraries were constructed in a second round of multiplex PCR and then size-selected and purified. Sequencing of the libraries was done on an Illumina HiSeq2000 using paired-end 100 bp reads. Processing in the source paper ran as follows. Raw data were processed with SOAPnuke, discarding reads with adapters, uncalled bases, mean Phred below 15, or no exact constant-primer or identifier match. High-quality paired reads were merged with COPE v1.2.5, and unique nucleotide sequences were defined as clonotypes. MiTCR v1.1 was used to align the clonotypes against IMGT TRBV, TRBD and TRBJ reference segments. Analysis was restricted to V-J combinations with a frequency above 0.0001, which covered about 99% of repertoires. The TCS score was defined as F50 (clonal expansion) divided by E x V (chaos), with BLOSUM62-based TCRdist calculated between CDR3 peptides within each V-J. Welch's t-statistics and random forest reduced roughly 540 V-J features to 13, which were used in a naive Bayes classifier (R e1071). In TCRdb, the public reads were trimmed at Q25 with fastp and aligned with MiXCR, with productive beta chains retained. Identical CDR3 protein sequences are pooled into one entry, listed with their most common genes and DNA. These V and J calls originate from TCRdb's pipeline instead of the authors' own analysis. Here the sample has about 260,000 distinct CDR3 sequences; 16% occur a single time. Around 30% of the sample is taken by the ten largest.

At the junction V is shortened by 6 bases and J by 6 bases; bases outside the gene matches: 6. Sequences MNHEY (CDR1) and SVGEGT (CDR2) are obtained from the germline V gene. Reading from cysteine to phenylalanine, the CDR3 counts 14 amino acids. Only the CDR3 DNA stays, 42 bases, in frame from base 1. The receptor was isolated from a woman aged 18-29 years with Graves' ophthalmopathy. The rearrangement combines TRBV6-2 or TRBV6-3 with TRBJ2-7, with 12 junctional bases fitting TRBD1. The specimen was blood. The CDR3 is CASRLGQGAGEQYF. In nucleotide form, the sequence is TGTGCCAGCAGACTGGGACAGGGGGCAGGCGAGCAGTACTTC.